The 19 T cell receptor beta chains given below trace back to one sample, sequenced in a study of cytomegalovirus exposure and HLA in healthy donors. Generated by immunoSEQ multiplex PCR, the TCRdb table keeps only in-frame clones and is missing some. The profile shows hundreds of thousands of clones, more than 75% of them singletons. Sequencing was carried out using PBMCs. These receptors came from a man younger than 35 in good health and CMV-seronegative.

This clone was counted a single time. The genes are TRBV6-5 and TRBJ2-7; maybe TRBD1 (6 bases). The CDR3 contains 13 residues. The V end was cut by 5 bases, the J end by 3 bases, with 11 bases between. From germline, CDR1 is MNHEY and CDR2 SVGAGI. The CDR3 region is CASSPRQVYEQYF. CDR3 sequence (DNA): TGTGCCAGCAGTCCGAGACAGGTCTACGAGCAGTACTTC.

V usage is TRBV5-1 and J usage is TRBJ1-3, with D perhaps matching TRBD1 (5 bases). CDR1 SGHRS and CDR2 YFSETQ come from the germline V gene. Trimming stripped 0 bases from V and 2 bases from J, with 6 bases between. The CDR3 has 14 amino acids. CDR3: CASSLGTTGNTIYF. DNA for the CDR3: TGCGCCAGCAGCTTGGGGACAACTGGAAACACCATATATTTT.

The CDR3 reads CASSPAFTGNFLNYGYTF. In DNA, the CDR3 is TGTGCCAGCTCACCCGCATTTACAGGGAACTTTCTGAACTATGGCTACACCTTC. The chain combines TRBV18 with TRBJ1-2; the D gene is possibly TRBD1 (6 bases). Germline V gene data show CDR1 as KGHSH and CDR2 as LQKENI. Trimming pared 3 bases from V and 2 bases from J, leaving 22 bases between. The CDR3 is 18 amino acids.

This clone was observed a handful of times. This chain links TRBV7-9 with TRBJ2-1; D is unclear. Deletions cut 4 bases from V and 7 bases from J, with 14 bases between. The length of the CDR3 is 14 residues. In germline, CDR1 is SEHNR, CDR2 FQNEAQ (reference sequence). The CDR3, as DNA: TGTGCCAGCAGCTCGGGTAGCCCCCCGAATGAGCAGTTCTTC. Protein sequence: CASSSGSPPNEQFF.

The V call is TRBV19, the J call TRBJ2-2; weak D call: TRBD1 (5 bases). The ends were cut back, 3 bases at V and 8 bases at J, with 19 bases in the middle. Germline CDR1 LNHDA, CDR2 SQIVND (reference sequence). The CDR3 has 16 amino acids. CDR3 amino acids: CASSILSRVVTGELFF. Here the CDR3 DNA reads TGTGCCAGTAGTATCTTGAGCAGGGTGGTAACGGGGGAGCTGTTTTTT.

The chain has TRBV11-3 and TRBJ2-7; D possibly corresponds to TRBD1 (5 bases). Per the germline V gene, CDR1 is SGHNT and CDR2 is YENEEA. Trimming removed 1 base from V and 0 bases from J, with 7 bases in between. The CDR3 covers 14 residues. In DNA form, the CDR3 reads TGTGCCAGCAGCTTAGCAGGGATCTCCTACGAGCAGTACTTC. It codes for CASSLAGISYEQYF.

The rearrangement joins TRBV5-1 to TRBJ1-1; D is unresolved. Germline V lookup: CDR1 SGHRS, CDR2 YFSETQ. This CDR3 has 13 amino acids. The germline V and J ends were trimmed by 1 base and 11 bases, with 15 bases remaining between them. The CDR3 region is CASSLTGEVSAFF. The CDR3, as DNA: TGCGCCAGCAGCTTGACCGGGGAAGTTTCGGCTTTCTTT.

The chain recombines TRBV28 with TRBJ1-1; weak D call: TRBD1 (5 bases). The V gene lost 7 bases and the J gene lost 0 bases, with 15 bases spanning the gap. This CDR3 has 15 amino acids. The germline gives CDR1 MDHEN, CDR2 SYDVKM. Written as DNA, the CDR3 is TGTGCCAGCAAAAGGCAACGGGGGTTGAACACTGAAGCTTTCTTT. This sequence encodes CASKRQRGLNTEAFF.

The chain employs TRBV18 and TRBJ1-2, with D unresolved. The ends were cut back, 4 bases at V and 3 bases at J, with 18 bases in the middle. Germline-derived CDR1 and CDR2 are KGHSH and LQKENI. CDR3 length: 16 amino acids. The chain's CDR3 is CASSQSLAELDYGYTF. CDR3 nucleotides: TGTGCCAGCTCACAGTCCCTGGCAGAATTGGACTATGGCTACACCTTC.

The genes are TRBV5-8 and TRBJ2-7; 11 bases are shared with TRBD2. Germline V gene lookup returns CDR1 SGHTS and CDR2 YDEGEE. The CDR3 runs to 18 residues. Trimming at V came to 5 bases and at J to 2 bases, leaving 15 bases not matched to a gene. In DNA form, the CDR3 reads TGTGCCAGCAGTTCTCTCCTAGCGGGGGGAAGATGGGCCTACGAGCAGTACTTC. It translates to CASSSLLAGGRWAYEQYF.

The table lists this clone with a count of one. The CDR3 sequence is CASSEYSRGGNTIYF. CDR3 DNA: TGTGCCAGCAGTGAATATTCCAGGGGTGGAAACACCATATATTTT. This chain links TRBV25-1 with TRBJ1-3; possibly TRBD1 for D (6 bases). The germline CDR1 and CDR2 sequences are MGHDK and SYGVNS. The CDR3 length is 15 residues. V dropped 0 bases and J dropped 3 bases, with 9 bases sitting between them. Supplemented by reference TRBV25-1 and TRBJ1-3, the full variable domain reads EADIYQTPRYLVIGTGKKITLECSQTMGHDKMYWYQQDPGMELHLIHYSYGVNSTEKGDLSSESTVSRIRTEHFPLTLESARPSHTSQYLCASSEYSRGGNTIYFGEGSWLTVV.

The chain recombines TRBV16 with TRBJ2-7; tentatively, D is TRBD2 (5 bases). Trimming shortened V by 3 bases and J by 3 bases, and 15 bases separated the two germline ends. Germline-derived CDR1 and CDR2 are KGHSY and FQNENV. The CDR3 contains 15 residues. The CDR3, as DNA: TGTGCCAGCAGCCATAATACAAGACTACACTACGAGCAGTACTTC. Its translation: CASSHNTRLHYEQYF.

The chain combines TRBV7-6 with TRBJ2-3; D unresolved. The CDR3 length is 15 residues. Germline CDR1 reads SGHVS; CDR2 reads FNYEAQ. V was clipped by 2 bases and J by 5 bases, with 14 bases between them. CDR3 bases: TGTGCCAGCAGCTTATCGTACTCCCCCGTAGATACGCAGTATTTT. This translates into CASSLSYSPVDTQYF.

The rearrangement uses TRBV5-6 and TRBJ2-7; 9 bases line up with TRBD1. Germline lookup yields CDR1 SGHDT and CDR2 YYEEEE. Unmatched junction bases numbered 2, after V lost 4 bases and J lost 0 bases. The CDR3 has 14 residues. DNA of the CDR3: TGTGCCAGCAGCATGACAGGGGGCTCCTACGAGCAGTACTTC. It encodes CASSMTGGSYEQYF.

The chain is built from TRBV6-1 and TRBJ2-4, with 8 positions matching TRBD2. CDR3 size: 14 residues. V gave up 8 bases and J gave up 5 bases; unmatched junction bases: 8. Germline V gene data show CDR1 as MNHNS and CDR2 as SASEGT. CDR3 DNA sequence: TGTGCCAGCCATCCGGGAGGGAGGCAAAACATTCAGTACTTC. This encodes CASHPGGRQNIQYF.

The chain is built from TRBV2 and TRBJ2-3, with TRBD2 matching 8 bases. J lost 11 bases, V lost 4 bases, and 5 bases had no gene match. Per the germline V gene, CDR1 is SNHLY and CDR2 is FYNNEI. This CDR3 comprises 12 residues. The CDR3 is CASSGGSGGQYF. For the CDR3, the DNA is TGTGCCAGCAGTGGTGGGAGCGGGGGGCAGTATTTT. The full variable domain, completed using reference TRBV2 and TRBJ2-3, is EPEVTQTPSHQVTQMGQEVILRCVPISNHLYFYWYRQILGQKVEFLVSFYNNEISEKSEIFDDQFSVERPDGSNFTLKIRSTKLEDSAMYFCASSGGSGGQYFGPGTRLTVL.

For the CDR3, the DNA is TGTGCCAGTAGTATTTTTTTTGCGGGGGTCACAGATACGCAGTATTTT. Its protein is CASSIFFAGVTDTQYF. This rearrangement joins TRBV19 to TRBJ2-3, with TRBD2 matching over 7 bases. The CDR3 contains 16 residues. The germline V gene encodes CDR1 LNHDA and CDR2 SQIVND (reference sequence). The junction had 8 bases not matched to a gene; V was cut back by 3 bases and J by 2 bases.

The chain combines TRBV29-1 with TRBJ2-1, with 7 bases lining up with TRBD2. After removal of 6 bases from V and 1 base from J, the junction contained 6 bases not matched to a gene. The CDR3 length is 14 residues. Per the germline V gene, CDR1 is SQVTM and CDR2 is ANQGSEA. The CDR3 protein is CSVLAGRSYNEQFF. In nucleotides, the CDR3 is TGCAGCGTCTTAGCGGGTAGGTCCTACAATGAGCAGTTCTTC.

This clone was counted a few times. This CDR3 is CASSQGGHSPLHF. The DNA for the CDR3 is TGCGCCAGCAGCCAGGGGGGTCATTCACCCCTCCACTTT. The chain joins TRBV4-3 to TRBJ1-6; tentatively, D is TRBD1 (5 bases). From germline, CDR1 is LGHNA and CDR2 YSLEER. CDR3 length: 13 residues. Trimming removed 3 bases at V and 8 bases at J, with 8 bases between.